The 27 T cell receptor beta chains reported below all come from one sample, sequenced in a study of blood T cell repertoires in COVID-19. Profiled with immunoSEQ multiplex PCR; TCRdb holds only in-frame clones, not every one. The sample has about 150,000 clones; around four fifths are singletons. The sample taken for sequencing was PBMCs or T cells enriched from blood (not recorded which). The receptors stem from a woman between 40 and 55 years old who had recovered from COVID-19.

The V gene is TRBV5-8, the J gene TRBJ2-1, with 8 bases fitting TRBD2. Germline lookup yields CDR1 SGHTS and CDR2 YDEGEE. This CDR3 has 16 amino acids. V lost 0 bases and J lost 3; bases outside the gene matches: 5. CDR3 coding DNA: TGTGCCAGCAGCTTGGCACGCGGGGGGAACTACAATGAGCAGTTCTTC. It specifies CASSLARGGNYNEQFF.

The chain has TRBV7-9 and TRBJ2-7; 9 bases fit TRBD1. This CDR3 comprises 13 residues. The germline CDR1 and CDR2 sequences are SEHNR and FQNEAQ (reference sequence). Trimming took 5 bases from V and 6 from J; bases not matched to a gene: 5. The CDR3 DNA reads as TGTGCCAGCAGCCGGGACAGGGTCTCCGAGCAGTACTTC. Amino acid sequence: CASSRDRVSEQYF.

The chain uses TRBV19 and TRBJ2-1; 9 nucleotides line up with TRBD1. CDR3 size: 17 residues. Germline V CDR1 and CDR2: LNHDA, SQIVND (reference sequence). Trimming at V came to 0 bases and at J to 4 bases, leaving 7 bases not matched to a gene. CDR3 sequence (DNA): TGTGCCAGTAGTATAGACCCCGGGACAGGGATTTACAATGAGCAGTTCTTC. It translates to CASSIDPGTGIYNEQFF.

This clone has only a few counts. The chain is built from TRBV11-3 and TRBJ2-3, with TRBD2 identical over 7 bases. Germline lookup yields CDR1 SGHNT and CDR2 YENEEA. V lost 6 bases, J lost 1 base, and 10 bases stayed unmatched. This CDR3 contains 16 residues. CDR3 sequence: CASSPERGEGTDTQYF. The CDR3 DNA sequence: TGTGCCAGCAGTCCGGAACGGGGGGAAGGCACAGATACGCAGTATTTT.

This chain links TRBV3-1 (or the pseudogene TRBV3-2) with TRBJ1-5; D unclear. V was pared by 4 bases and J by 4 bases, with 8 bases between. Per germline, CDR1 LGHDT and CDR2 YNNKEL (reference sequence). The CDR3 has 13 residues. This chain's CDR3 is CASSLLLNQPQHF. DNA for the CDR3: TGTGCCAGCAGCCTCTTACTTAATCAGCCCCAGCATTTT.

As concerns this clone: Other DNA sequences in this specimen translate into the identical CDR3. CDR3 sequence (DNA): TGTGCCATCCGGGACAGGGGGGACACTGAAGCTTTCTTT. As protein: CAIRDRGDTEAFF. The chain combines TRBV10-3 with TRBJ1-1; the match to TRBD1 covers 11 bases. Germline V gene sequence: CDR1 ENHRY, CDR2 SYGVKD. The length of the CDR3 is 13 residues. Trimming took 8 bases from V and 3 from J; bases not matched to a gene: 2.

This chain links TRBV10-3 with TRBJ2-1, with 12 bases lining up with TRBD2. Germline CDR1 reads ENHRY; CDR2 reads SYGVKD. This CDR3 region has 13 residues. V shed 11 bases, J shed 9 bases, and the junction held 8 bases outside the gene matches. In nucleotides, the CDR3 is TGTGCCTCGAGACTAGCGGGAGATGGTGAGCAGTTCTTC. It codes for CASRLAGDGEQFF.

This clone was seen once. J is TRBJ1-2 and V is TRBV6-5; 8 nucleotides agree with TRBD1. V dropped 2 bases and J dropped 7; count of bases not matched to a gene: 6. The CDR3 runs to 14 residues. Germline values: CDR1 MNHEY, CDR2 SVGAGI. The CDR3 spells CASSYRQGLGGYTF. CDR3 nucleotides: TGTGCCAGCAGTTACCGACAGGGGCTGGGTGGCTACACCTTC.

This chain uses TRBV12-5 with TRBJ1-5, with D possibly being TRBD1 (5 bases). Germline CDR1 is LGHNT and CDR2 is FRNRAP. This CDR3 contains 17 residues. The ends were cut back, 2 bases at V and 5 bases at J, with 19 bases in the middle. DNA for the CDR3: TGTGCTAGTGGTTTGATCCTTGGCAGGGATACTGATCAGCCCCAGCATTTT. Its protein product is CASGLILGRDTDQPQHF. The variable domain in full, with the rest retrieved from reference TRBV12-5 and TRBJ1-5, is DARVTQTPRHKVTEMGQEVTMRCQPILGHNTVFWYRQTMMQGLELLAYFRNRAPLDDSGMPKDRFSAEMPDATLATLKIQPSEPRDSAVYFCASGLILGRDTDQPQHFGDGTRLSIL.

The rearrangement uses TRBV21-1 and TRBJ2-6; TRBD2 reflects the table's D call only, with no check against the DNA. TRBV21-1 is a known pseudogene. The CDR3 loop spans 17 amino acids. The CDR3 is CASSKPRGDPGANVLTF. The CDR3 coding sequence is TGTGCCAGCAGCAAGCCACGGGGGGACCCTGGGGCCAACGTCCTGACTTTC.

V usage is TRBV14 and J usage is TRBJ2-4, with TRBD2 identical over 9 bases. This CDR3 has 17 residues. CDR1 and CDR2 (germline): SGHDN, FVKESK. Losses at the gene ends were 0 bases for V and 5 bases for J; bases not matched to a gene: 8. The CDR3 nucleotides are TGTGCCAGCAGCCAAGACCCGCGGGAGGGATGGGAAAACATTCAGTACTTC. It translates to CASSQDPREGWENIQYF.

The chain joins TRBV7-7 to TRBJ2-5, with 10 bases that match TRBD2. CDR3 length: 17 amino acids. Germline CDR1 SSHAT, CDR2 FNYEAQ (reference sequence). The J segment lost 5 bases and the V segment lost 1 base, leaving 10 bases of the junction unmatched. The CDR3 loop is CASSLGSSGRAVETQYF. CDR3 bases: TGTGCCAGCAGCTTAGGTTCCAGCGGGAGGGCGGTGGAGACCCAGTACTTC.

This clone showed up just a few times. The genes are TRBV29-1 and TRBJ1-2; D gene uncertain. The germline CDR1 and CDR2 sequences are SQVTM and ANQGSEA. With 7 bases removed from V and 5 bases from J, the gap between germline ends came to 14 bases. The CDR3 loop spans 12 amino acids. CDR3: CSAPVSGYGYTF. The DNA of the CDR3 is TGCAGCGCCCCGGTATCGGGGTATGGCTACACCTTC.

The CDR3 coding sequence is TGTGCCAGCAGCTTAGACAGCAGGGCACCCCTCCACTTT. The encoded protein is CASSLDSRAPLHF. The chain employs TRBV7-8 and TRBJ1-6; possible D gene TRBD1, 5 bases. CDR1 and CDR2 (germline): SGHVS, FQNEAQ. There are 13 residues in the CDR3. V was trimmed by 1 base and J by 11 bases, leaving 9 bases between them.

The rearrangement links TRBV7-8 to TRBJ2-3; possible D gene TRBD2, 7 bases. V lost 5 bases, J lost 2 bases, and 11 bases lay in between. The CDR3 length is 14 residues. Germline loops: CDR1 SGHVS, CDR2 FQNEAQ. CDR3: CASSPGGVTDTQYF. As DNA, the CDR3 is TGTGCCAGCAGCCCGGGGGGCGTCACAGATACGCAGTATTTT.

The chain combines TRBV19 with TRBJ1-1, with a possible D match to TRBD1 (6 bases). V was trimmed by 7 bases and J by 10 bases, leaving 22 bases between them. The CDR3 covers 14 residues. Germline CDR1 LNHDA, CDR2 SQIVND (reference sequence). The CDR3 DNA follows: TGTGCCAGTACCGCTACAGGGATCCCTTTTCGAGCTTTCTTT. Its protein product is CASTATGIPFRAFF. Complete variable domain (other parts from reference TRBV19 and TRBJ1-1): DGGITQSPKYLFRKEGQNVTLSCEQNLNHDAMYWYRQDPGQGLRLIYYSQIVNDFQKGDIAEGYSVSREKKESFPLTVTSAQKNPTAFYLCASTATGIPFRAFFGQGTRLTVV.

With regard to this clone: Other DNA sequences within the sample encode an identical CDR3. The CDR3 loop reads CASSQDPGRGTEAFF. In DNA, the CDR3 is TGTGCCAGCAGCCAAGATCCCGGACGGGGCACTGAAGCTTTCTTT. The gene calls are TRBV3-1 (or the pseudogene TRBV3-2) and TRBJ1-1; the D is unclear. CDR1 LGHDT and CDR2 YNNKEL come from the germline V gene (reference sequence). Trimming left V 0 bases short and J 4 bases short, with 12 bases between. CDR3 size: 15 residues.

The chain employs TRBV10-3 and TRBJ2-5; TRBD1 matches at 8 bases. The CDR3 loop spans 16 amino acids. V trimming: 0 bases; J trimming: 5 bases; junction bases outside the gene matches: 8. CDR1 is ENHRY, CDR2 SYGVKD, per germline. The CDR3 DNA follows: TGTGCCATCAGTGAGTCGACGGTCAGGGGGCGGGAGACCCAGTACTTC. Its translation is CAISESTVRGRETQYF.

This chain uses TRBV5-6 with TRBJ2-7, with TRBD2 matching over 11 bases. This CDR3 is built from 19 residues. The trim removed 4 bases at V and 5 bases at J, leaving 20 bases unmatched. Germline V gene data show CDR1 as SGHDT and CDR2 as YYEEEE. The chain's CDR3 is CASSLPLGLAANNHHEQYF. CDR3 DNA sequence: TGTGCCAGCAGCCTGCCTTTGGGACTAGCGGCCAACAATCACCACGAGCAGTACTTC. Full variable domain (missing parts from reference TRBV5-6 and TRBJ2-7): DAGVTQSPTHLIKTRGQQVTLRCSPKSGHDTVSWYQQALGQGPQFIFQYYEEEERQRGNFPDRFSGHQFPNYSSELNVNALLLGDSALYLCASSLPLGLAANNHHEQYFGPGTRLTVT.

The chain uses TRBV5-1 and TRBJ2-1; 7 nucleotides line up with TRBD2. CDR1 and CDR2 (germline): SGHRS, YFSETQ. Trimming removed 5 bases from V and 3 bases from J; junction bases left unmatched: 5. The CDR3 has 14 residues. The CDR3: CASRTSLDYNEQFF. CDR3 in DNA: TGCGCCAGCAGGACTAGCCTAGACTACAATGAGCAGTTCTTC.

The chain uses TRBV7-6 and TRBJ1-2; D might be TRBD1 (5 bases). Germline V gene sequence: CDR1 SGHVS, CDR2 FNYEAQ. Trimming removed 5 bases at V and 2 bases at J, with 12 bases between. CDR3 length: 14 residues. CDR3 loop: CASSPMGRNYGYTF. In DNA form, the CDR3 reads TGTGCCAGCAGCCCTATGGGGCGAAACTATGGCTACACCTTC. The variable domain in full, with the rest retrieved from reference TRBV7-6 and TRBJ1-2, is GAGVSQSPRYKVTKRGQDVALRCDPISGHVSLYWYRQALGQGPEFLTYFNYEAQQDKSGLPNDRFSAERPEGSISTLTIQRTEQRDSAMYRCASSPMGRNYGYTFGSGTRLTVV.

The chain carries TRBV7-8 and TRBJ1-1; 9 bases are shared with TRBD1. CDR1 is SGHVS, CDR2 FQNEAQ, per germline. V lost 1 base and J lost 3; bases outside the gene matches: 9. The CDR3 loop spans 17 amino acids. CDR3 amino acids: CASSLDGDRELDTEAFF. The CDR3, as DNA: TGTGCCAGCAGCTTAGATGGGGACAGGGAGTTGGACACTGAAGCTTTCTTT. The full variable domain, in which reference TRBV7-8 and TRBJ1-1 provide the parts outside the CDR3, is GAGVSQSPRYKVAKRGQDVALRCDPISGHVSLFWYQQALGQGPEFLTYFQNEAQLDKSGLPSDRFFAERPEGSVSTLKIQRTQQEDSAVYLCASSLDGDRELDTEAFFGQGTRLTVV.

The J gene is TRBJ1-1, the V gene TRBV19, with D possibly matching TRBD1 (5 bases). The V end lost 3 bases, the J end lost 0 bases, and 8 bases lay between the germline ends. Germline values: CDR1 LNHDA, CDR2 SQIVND (reference sequence). The CDR3 contains 14 residues. The CDR3: CASSISGMNTEAFF. The CDR3 DNA reads as TGTGCCAGTAGTATTTCAGGGATGAACACTGAAGCTTTCTTT.

This clone was counted at least ten times. The J gene is TRBJ1-5, the V gene TRBV7-9; D call uncertain. Germline V gene lookup returns CDR1 SEHNR and CDR2 FQNEAQ (reference sequence). The ends were cut back, 2 bases at V and 0 bases at J, with 20 bases in the middle. CDR3 length: 19 residues. CDR3 protein: CASSLIEKSGAYSNQPQHF. The CDR3 coding sequence is TGTGCCAGCAGCTTAATCGAGAAATCCGGAGCTTATAGCAATCAGCCCCAGCATTTT.

The rearrangement joins TRBV5-6 to TRBJ2-7; possible D gene TRBD1, 8 bases. V gave up 3 bases and J gave up 4 bases, with 20 bases separating them. Germline V gene data show CDR1 as SGHDT and CDR2 as YYEEEE. This CDR3 has 16 amino acids. This CDR3 is CASSSAGAGGIYEQYF. CDR3 nucleotide sequence: TGTGCCAGCAGCTCCGCGGGGGCAGGGGGCATATACGAGCAGTACTTC.

CDR3 sequence (DNA): TGTGCCAGCAGCCAAGGCGGGACAGCCTTTTCTGAAGCTTTCTTT. It yields the protein CASSQGGTAFSEAFF. The V and J genes are TRBV14 and TRBJ1-1, with 7 nucleotides matching TRBD1. The CDR3 has 15 residues. Germline V gene lookup returns CDR1 SGHDN and CDR2 FVKESK. Losses at the gene ends were 1 base for V and 6 bases for J; bases not matched to a gene: 8.

This chain connects TRBV7-6 to TRBJ1-1; TRBD1 might be the D (5 bases). CDR1 and CDR2 (germline): SGHVS, FNYEAQ. Trimming took off 1 base at V and 1 base at J, with 16 bases between the two ends. This CDR3 comprises 17 residues. CDR3 region: CASSLVRDGLGNTEAFF. The CDR3 coding sequence is TGTGCCAGCAGCTTAGTCAGGGATGGGCTCGGGAACACTGAAGCTTTCTTT. The variable domain in full, with the rest retrieved from reference TRBV7-6 and TRBJ1-1, is GAGVSQSPRYKVTKRGQDVALRCDPISGHVSLYWYRQALGQGPEFLTYFNYEAQQDKSGLPNDRFSAERPEGSISTLTIQRTEQRDSAMYRCASSLVRDGLGNTEAFFGQGTRLTVV.